This TCR beta chain appears in the sequencing data of a study of cytomegalovirus exposure and HLA in healthy donors. Amplification used 60 Vbeta primers and 13 Jbeta primers. Clones were sequenced by immunoSEQ multiplex PCR, and TCRdb holds only the in-frame ones, with some missing. The sample records 160,000 or so clones, around 76% being singletons. This clone was found once. CDR3 length equals 12 residues. Trimming left V 3 bases short and J 7 bases short, with 7 bases between. Looked up from germline, CDR1 is ENHRY and CDR2 is SYGVKD. Sequenced sample: PBMCs. The rearrangement links TRBV10-3 to TRBJ1-5; TRBD1 is a possible D gene (6 bases). The sequence derives from a woman in her 40s in good health and CMV-seronegative. The CDR3 bases are TGTGCCATCAGTGAAGGGGGACAGCCCCAGCATTTT. Protein product: CAISEGGQPQHF.